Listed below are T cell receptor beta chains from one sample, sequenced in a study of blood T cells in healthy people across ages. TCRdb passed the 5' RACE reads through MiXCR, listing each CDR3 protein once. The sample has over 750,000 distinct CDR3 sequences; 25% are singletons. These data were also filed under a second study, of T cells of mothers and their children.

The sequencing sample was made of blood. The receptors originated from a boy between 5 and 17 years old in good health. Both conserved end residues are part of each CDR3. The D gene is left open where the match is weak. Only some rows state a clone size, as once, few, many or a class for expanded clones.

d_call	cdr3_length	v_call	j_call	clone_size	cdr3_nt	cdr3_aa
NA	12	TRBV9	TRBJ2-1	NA	TGTGCCAGCAGCGTAGGGGACAAATCCCCCTTCTTC	CASSVGDKSPFF
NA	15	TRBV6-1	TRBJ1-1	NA	TGTGCCAGCAGTGATATGAGGATGCGGGGCACTGAAGCTTTCTTT	CASSDMRMRGTEAFF
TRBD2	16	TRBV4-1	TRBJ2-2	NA	TGCGCCAGCAGCCAAAATCCCGCTAGCGGGATCTGGGAGCTGTTTTTT	CASSQNPASGIWELFF
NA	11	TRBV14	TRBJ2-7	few	TGTGCCAGCAGCCACTCGGGGGAGCAGTACTTC	CASSHSGEQYF
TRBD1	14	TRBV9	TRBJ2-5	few	TGTGCCAGCAGCCCTGGGACAGGGTGGGAGACCCAGTACTTC	CASSPGTGWETQYF
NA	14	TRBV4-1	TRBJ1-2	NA	TGCGCCAGCAGCCATCCAGGGCTCCCCTACGGCTACACCTTC	CASSHPGLPYGYTF
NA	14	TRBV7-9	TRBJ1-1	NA	TGTGCCAGCAGCTTTCCAGAACACAACACTGAAGTTTTCTTT	CASSFPEHNTEVFF
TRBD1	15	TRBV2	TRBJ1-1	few	TGTGCCAGCAGTGGGAGGACAGGGGGCACCACTGAAGCTTTCTTT	CASSGRTGGTTEAFF
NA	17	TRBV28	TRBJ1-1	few	TGTGCCAGCAGTGCTCCCCGGCCCGGAAGGATGAACACTGAAGCTTTCTTT	CASSAPRPGRMNTEAFF
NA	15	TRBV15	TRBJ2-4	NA	TGTGCCACCAGCCCCCCTTGGGGGGCCGGCAACATTCAGTACTTC	CATSPPWGAGNIQYF
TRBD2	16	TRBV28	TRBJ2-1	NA	TGTGCCATGCAAAGCGCGGGAGCCCCTCCTAACAATGAGCAGTTCTTC	CAMQSAGAPPNNEQFF
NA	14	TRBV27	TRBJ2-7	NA	TGTGCCAGCAGAGCCCGGGACTCCGTCGACGAGCAGTACTTC	CASRARDSVDEQYF
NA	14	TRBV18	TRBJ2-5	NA	TGTGCCAGCTCACCAACGGCGGTCCAAGAGACCCAGTGCTTC	CASSPTAVQETQCF
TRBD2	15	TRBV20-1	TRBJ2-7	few	TGCAGTGCTAGTCCGGGACTAGCGGGCTCCTACGAGCAGTACTTC	CSASPGLAGSYEQYF
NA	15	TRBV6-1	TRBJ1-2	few	TGTGCCAGCAGTGGCCACGGACAGCCCCACTATGGCTACACCTTC	CASSGHGQPHYGYTF
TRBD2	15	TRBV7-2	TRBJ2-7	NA	TGTGCCAGCAGCTTAACTAGCGGGGTAACCTACGAGCAGTACTTC	CASSLTSGVTYEQYF
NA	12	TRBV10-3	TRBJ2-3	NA	TGTGCCATCAGTGGCCTCTCGAATACGCAGTATTTT	CAISGLSNTQYF
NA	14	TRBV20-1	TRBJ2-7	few	TGCAGTGCTAGGGATCCCACTAGCTCCTACGAGCAGTACTTC	CSARDPTSSYEQYF
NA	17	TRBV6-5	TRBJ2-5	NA	TGTGCCAGCAGTTACTTAGGGGCTTTAGCGGTTCAAGAGACCCAGTACTTC	CASSYLGALAVQETQYF
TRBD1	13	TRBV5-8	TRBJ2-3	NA	TGTGCCAGCAGCTTTGCCGGGACAGGGGAAGCGTATTTT	CASSFAGTGEAYF
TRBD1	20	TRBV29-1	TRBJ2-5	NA	TGCAGCGTTGAAGATCGGGGGACAGGGGGCTTGATAGAGTCCCAAGAGACCCAGTACTTC	CSVEDRGTGGLIESQETQYF
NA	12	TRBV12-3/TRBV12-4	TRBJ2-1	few	TGTGCCAGCAGTTCCCTTGGGACATGGGAGTACTTC	CASSSLGTWEYF
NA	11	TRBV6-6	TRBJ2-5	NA	TGTGCCAGCAGTTATTGGCCATCCCAGTACTTC	CASSYWPSQYF
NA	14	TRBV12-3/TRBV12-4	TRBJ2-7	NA	TGTGCCAGCAGTTTAATAGCAGGGGACTACGAGCAGTACTTC	CASSLIAGDYEQYF
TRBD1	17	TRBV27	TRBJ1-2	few	TGTGCCAGCAGTTTCACAGGGGGCGGCTCCATCCCGGATGGCTACACCTTC	CASSFTGGGSIPDGYTF
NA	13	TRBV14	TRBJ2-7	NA	TGTGCCAGCAGCCAGAGCAGTTACTACGAGCAGTACTTC	CASSQSSYYEQYF
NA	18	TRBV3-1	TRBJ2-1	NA	TGTGCCAGCAGCCAAGTAGGTCGAGCTGATTCCCGGGGGAATGAGCAGTTCTTC	CASSQVGRADSRGNEQFF
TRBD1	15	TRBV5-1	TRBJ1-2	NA	TGCGCCAGCAGCGGGGACAGCTCGACGAACTATGGCTACACCTTC	CASSGDSSTNYGYTF
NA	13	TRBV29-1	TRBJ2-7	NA	TGCAGCGTTGTACCGTTTGGGGCCTACGAGCAGTACTTC	CSVVPFGAYEQYF
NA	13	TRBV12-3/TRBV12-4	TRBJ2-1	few	TGTGCCAGCAGTTTACAGAGGAGAAATGAGCAGTTCTTC	CASSLQRRNEQFF
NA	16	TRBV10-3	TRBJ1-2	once	TGTGCCATCAGTGAGGGGGCAGGAGGTCCTAACTATGGCTACACCTTC	CAISEGAGGPNYGYTF
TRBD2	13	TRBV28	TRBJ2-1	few	TGTGCCAGCAGTTTATCGGCGGGGGGGAAGCAGTTCTTC	CASSLSAGGKQFF
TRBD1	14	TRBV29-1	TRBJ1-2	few	TGCAGCGTTTTAGACCAACAGGGGAATTATGGCTACACCTTC	CSVLDQQGNYGYTF
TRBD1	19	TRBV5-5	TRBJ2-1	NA	TGTGCCAGCAGCTTGGCCGGAGGAGACAGGGGGCTCCGTGGGGATGAGCAGTTCTTC	CASSLAGGDRGLRGDEQFF
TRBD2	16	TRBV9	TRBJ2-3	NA	TGTGCCAGCAGCGTAGTAGCGGGGGGAAACACAGATACGCAGTATTTT	CASSVVAGGNTDTQYF